This entry lists 24 T cell receptor beta chains sequenced from one sample in a study of long-term antiretroviral therapy in people with HIV. Survey level was the resolution at which the v3.0 immunoSEQ assay ran. Using immunoSEQ multiplex PCR, the repertoire was profiled, and TCRdb retains in-frame clones only, with some absent. The table shows around 24,000 clones, with around 80% occurring only once. The specimen comprised unsorted PBMCs, sampled 0.5 years after starting antiretroviral therapy. The receptors shown here come from a woman aged 35 to 49 with HIV.

This sequence joins TRBV28 and TRBJ1-2; TRBD1 is a possible D gene (6 bases). V was shortened by 4 bases and J by 4 bases, with 13 bases between the two germline ends. CDR3 length: 14 residues. CDR1 is MDHEN, CDR2 SYDVKM, per germline. CDR3 loop: CASSSGDIGYGYTF. The CDR3 bases are TGTGCCAGCAGTTCCGGGGACATAGGCTATGGCTACACCTTC.

The rearrangement joins TRBV6-5 to TRBJ2-1, with TRBD1 matching over 12 bases. This CDR3 contains 15 residues. The trim removed 6 bases at V and 8 bases at J, leaving 8 bases unmatched. Germline V gene sequence: CDR1 MNHEY, CDR2 SVGAGI. CDR3 in DNA: TGTGCCAGCAGGCCAGGGGGGACAGGGGGCCATGAGCAGTTCTTC. It is translated as CASRPGGTGGHEQFF.

The chain links TRBV18 to TRBJ1-5; perhaps TRBD1 as D (6 bases). The ends were cut back, 4 bases at V and 8 bases at J, with 18 bases in the middle. This CDR3 spans 15 amino acids. Germline V gives CDR1 KGHSH, CDR2 LQKENI. The chain's CDR3 is CASSQNQGWGKPQHF. The CDR3 bases are TGTGCCAGCTCACAGAACCAGGGGTGGGGAAAGCCCCAGCATTTT. Complete variable domain (other parts from reference TRBV18 and TRBJ1-5): NAGVMQNPRHLVRRRGQEARLRCSPMKGHSHVYWYRQLPEEGLKFMVYLQKENIIDESGMPKERFSAEFPKEGPSILRIQQVVRGDSAAYFCASSQNQGWGKPQHFGDGTRLSIL.

This clone was seen only once. V and J are TRBV30 and TRBJ1-4; D uncertain. V was trimmed by 4 bases and J by 4 bases, leaving 16 bases between them. The CDR3 extends over 15 amino acids. CDR1 is GTSNPN, CDR2 SVGIG, per germline (reference sequence). CDR3 region: CAWTVGYGDNEKLFF. The CDR3 DNA reads as TGTGCCTGGACTGTAGGGTATGGGGATAATGAAAAACTGTTTTTT.

The CDR3 protein is CASSSAKAPSSGNTIYF. DNA for the CDR3: TGTGCCAGCAGTTCCGCCAAGGCCCCTAGCTCTGGAAACACCATATATTTT. The chain recombines TRBV28 with TRBJ1-3, with D hard to call. Trimming took 4 bases from V and 0 from J, leaving 16 bases between them. The CDR3 length is 17 residues. Germline-derived CDR1 and CDR2 are MDHEN and SYDVKM.

This rearrangement joins TRBV13 to TRBJ2-7, with a weak D call TRBD2 (5 bases). Germline V gene data show CDR1 as PRHDT and CDR2 as FYEKMQ (reference sequence). Trimming took off 1 base at V and 5 bases at J, with 18 bases between the two ends. The CDR3 sequence is 16 residues long. CDR3 loop: CASSLDLIRSRDEQYF. CDR3 bases: TGTGCCAGCAGCTTAGACTTGATTAGGTCGCGGGACGAGCAGTACTTC.

The V and J genes are TRBV30 and TRBJ1-2; D gene unclear. The CDR3 is 11 amino acids. In germline, CDR1 is GTSNPN, CDR2 SVGIG (reference sequence). Trimming cost V 3 bases and J 8 bases, with 10 bases left between them. CDR3 loop: CAWSWQSGYTF. The DNA for the CDR3 is TGTGCCTGGAGCTGGCAGAGCGGCTACACCTTC. Full variable domain (rest looked up from reference TRBV30 and TRBJ1-2): SQTIHQWPATLVQPVGSPLSLECTVEGTSNPNLYWYRQAAGRGLQLLFYSVGIGQISSEVPQNLSASRPQDRQFILSSKKLLLSDSGFYLCAWSWQSGYTFGSGTRLTVV.

The chain employs TRBV7-2 and TRBJ2-2, with D possibly being TRBD1 (6 bases). CDR1 and CDR2 from the germline V gene are SGHTA and FQGNSA. This CDR3 comprises 16 residues. V was clipped by 3 bases and J by 5 bases, with 16 bases between them. The DNA of the CDR3 is TGTGCCAGCAGCTTTGAGGCAGGGGCTCGGACCGGGGAGCTGTTTTTT. It translates to CASSFEAGARTGELFF.

This chain joins TRBV7-7 and TRBJ1-1, with unresolved D. Germline V gene data show CDR1 as SSHAT and CDR2 as FNYEAQ (reference sequence). V was shortened by 0 bases and J by 2 bases, with 4 bases between the two germline ends. The CDR3 loop spans 13 amino acids. CDR3 nucleotide sequence: TGTGCCAGCAGCTTAGCCTATAACACTGAAGCTTTCTTT. This sequence encodes CASSLAYNTEAFF.

Comments on this clone: The sample has other DNA sequences that encode this CDR3 too. This chain connects TRBV5-1 to TRBJ2-7; 8 nucleotides align to TRBD1. There are 15 residues in the CDR3. V shed 1 base, J shed 0 bases, and the junction held 3 bases outside the gene matches. Germline CDR1 reads SGHRS; CDR2 reads YFSETQ. The DNA for the CDR3 is TGCGCCAGCAGCTTGACAGGGGGTTCCTCCTACGAGCAGTACTTC. Protein product: CASSLTGGSSYEQYF.

In its sample, this clone was seen a few times. The chain combines TRBV20-1 with TRBJ2-7; D unresolved. The V end lost 0 bases, the J end lost 2 bases, and 2 bases lay between the germline ends. Per the germline V gene, CDR1 is DFQATT and CDR2 is SNEGSKA (reference sequence). CDR3 length equals 11 residues. DNA of the CDR3: TGCAGTGCTAGAGAGACCTACGAGCAGTACTTC. Encoded protein: CSARETYEQYF.

CDR3 sequence reads: CASSQDPGANEQFF. CDR3 nucleotide sequence: TGTGCCAGCAGCCAAGATCCAGGGGCCAATGAGCAGTTCTTC. The gene calls are TRBV4-2 and TRBJ2-1; D may be TRBD1 (6 bases). Germline V gene lookup returns CDR1 LGHNA and CDR2 YNFKEQ. The V end lost 0 bases, the J end lost 6 bases, and 9 bases lay between the germline ends. CDR3 length: 14 residues.

The CDR3 region has the DNA TGTGCCAGCAGCCAACCGGGACTAGCGGGGGGGCCAACAGATACGCAGTATTTT. This codes for CASSQPGLAGGPTDTQYF. The chain joins TRBV7-9 to TRBJ2-3, with 16 bases lining up with TRBD2. Germline trimming cut 5 bases from V and 3 bases from J; bases unmatched to any gene: 8. Per germline, CDR1 SEHNR and CDR2 FQNEAQ (reference sequence). The CDR3 has 18 amino acids.

CDR3 region: CASSSAGQGSPLHF. CDR3 coding DNA: TGTGCCAGCAGCTCAGCGGGACAGGGCTCACCCCTCCACTTT. The V and J genes are TRBV7-2 and TRBJ1-6; 9 nucleotides align to TRBD1. V shed 4 bases, J shed 10 bases, and the junction held 5 bases outside the gene matches. The CDR3 is 14 amino acids. Germline loops: CDR1 SGHTA, CDR2 FQGNSA.

The gene calls are TRBV5-1 and TRBJ1-5; D unresolved. The germline V and J ends were trimmed by 4 bases and 7 bases, with 18 bases remaining between them. The CDR3 is 15 residues long. CDR1 and CDR2 (germline): SGHRS, YFSETQ. The CDR3 DNA follows: TGCGCCAGCAGCCTTGGCATGGGCTCCGGGCAGCCCCAGCATTTT. This translates into CASSLGMGSGQPQHF.

The chain uses TRBV6-6 and TRBJ2-1; 12 nucleotides match TRBD2. The V gene's germline CDR1 is MNHNY and CDR2 SVGAGI (reference sequence). The V gene end was trimmed by 7 bases and the J gene end by 8 bases; junction bases not matched to a gene: 6. CDR3 length: 14 residues. Here the CDR3 reads CASTLAGGIDEQFF. Here the CDR3 DNA reads TGTGCCAGCACCCTAGCGGGGGGGATAGATGAGCAGTTCTTC.

This chain uses TRBV5-1 with TRBJ2-1; no clear D gene. From germline, CDR1 is SGHRS and CDR2 YFSETQ. The V and J ends lost 0 bases and 6 bases respectively, with 1 base between them. The length of the CDR3 is 11 residues. The CDR3 protein is CASSLANEQFF. CDR3 DNA: TGCGCCAGCAGCTTGGCCAATGAGCAGTTCTTC.

This clone was detected only a few times. This chain connects TRBV7-9 to TRBJ1-5; TRBD1 matches 8 bases. V lost 1 base and J lost 5; bases outside the gene matches: 10. Per germline, CDR1 SEHNR and CDR2 FQNEAQ (reference sequence). The CDR3 is made up of 17 amino acids. The CDR3 coding sequence is TGTGCCAGCAGCTTAGATGAAAGGGGACAGGAAGATCAGCCCCAGCATTTT. Amino acids: CASSLDERGQEDQPQHF.

The V call is TRBV7-6, the J call TRBJ2-3, with a weak D call TRBD2 (5 bases). Germline CDR1 SGHVS, CDR2 FNYEAQ. Between the trimmed V and J ends, which lost 1 base and 6 bases, there was a span of 17 bases. This CDR3 spans 16 amino acids. The CDR3 loop reads CASSLVPGSEVDTQYF. As DNA, the CDR3 is TGTGCCAGCAGCTTAGTTCCAGGTTCGGAGGTGGATACGCAGTATTTT.

The gene calls are TRBV18 and TRBJ1-1, with TRBD1 matching over 9 bases. The ends lost 3 bases at V and 3 bases at J; junction bases unmatched: 2. Germline values: CDR1 KGHSH, CDR2 LQKENI. This CDR3 contains 14 residues. This chain's CDR3 is CASSPWTGDTEAFF. The CDR3, as DNA: TGTGCCAGCTCACCCTGGACAGGGGACACTGAAGCTTTCTTT. The whole variable domain, filled in from reference TRBV18 and TRBJ1-1, reads NAGVMQNPRHLVRRRGQEARLRCSPMKGHSHVYWYRQLPEEGLKFMVYLQKENIIDESGMPKERFSAEFPKEGPSILRIQQVVRGDSAAYFCASSPWTGDTEAFFGQGTRLTVV.

The rearrangement uses TRBV10-3 and TRBJ2-3, with 8 bases lining up with TRBD1. Germline CDR1 ENHRY, CDR2 SYGVKD. V gave up 5 bases and J gave up 3 bases; unmatched junction bases: 10. This CDR3 spans 16 amino acids. CDR3 bases: TGTGCCATCAGTAGAACGACAGGGGAATGGACAGATACGCAGTATTTT. Amino acid sequence: CAISRTTGEWTDTQYF.

The chain joins TRBV30 to TRBJ1-1; D gene unclear. Looked up from germline, CDR1 is GTSNPN and CDR2 is SVGIG (reference sequence). Trimming cost V 4 bases and J 1 base, with 10 bases left between them. The CDR3 extends over 13 amino acids. The CDR3 spells CAWIPHKNTEAFF. The CDR3 nucleotides read TGTGCCTGGATTCCCCACAAGAACACTGAAGCTTTCTTT.

For the CDR3, the DNA is TGTGCCATCAGTGGGTCCGGGACAGGGGTGACCGGGCTGGGGCGAACCATATATTTT. Amino acid sequence: CAISGSGTGVTGLGRTIYF. The chain couples TRBV10-3 to TRBJ1-3; 10 bases align to TRBD1. The CDR3 contains 19 residues. Germline lookup yields CDR1 ENHRY and CDR2 SYGVKD. Trimming at V came to 4 bases and at J to 10 bases, leaving 22 bases not matched to a gene.

V is TRBV18 and J is TRBJ2-1, with TRBD1 matching 11 bases. Germline values: CDR1 KGHSH, CDR2 LQKENI. This CDR3 region has 16 residues. The ends lost 1 base at V and 7 bases at J; junction bases unmatched: 6. For the CDR3, the DNA is TGTGCCAGCTCACCACTCGTAGGACAGGGGGCGAATGAGCAGTTCTTC. Amino acid sequence: CASSPLVGQGANEQFF.